This T cell receptor beta chain was observed in a study of identical twins. Each CDR3 protein is one row after TCRdb ran MiXCR on the 5' RACE reads. This table has a few hundred thousand distinct CDR3 sequences, 12% appearing once. The study's findings and limits: Those out-of-frame alpha sequences shared by twins showed an excess of low generation probability.

The CDR3 covers 13 residues. The germline V and J ends were trimmed by 7 bases and 1 base, with 9 bases remaining between them. This clonotype was observed many times. The antigen remains undetermined. These data also formed part of another study, on yellow fever vaccine responses in identical twins. As reported in that work: Reports say the vaccine T cell response in twins looked partly convergent and partly personalized.

Sequencing was done on a sample of memory (CD45RO+) T cells sorted from blood. The receptor's source is a young woman in good health. The chain has TRBV12-3 or TRBV12-4 and TRBJ2-3; no definite D call. The CDR3 coding sequence is TGTGCCAGCATGTCGAGTGGCACAGATACGCAGTATTTT. This codes for CASMSSGTDTQYF.